This entry lists 6 T cell receptor beta chains sequenced from one sample in a study of CXCR3-negative and CXCR3-positive naive CD8 T cells (dated by TCRdb to between 2018 and 2021). The investigation overall reported the following: TRB CDR3s from CXCR3-positive naive cells showed higher hydrophobicity (lower Kidera factor 4), lower energy, and higher strength and volume indices than CXCR3-negative naive cells.

Reads for this sample came from a NextSeq 550. The Human TCR Profiling Kit (MiLaboratory) was used to prepare UMI-labeled 5' RACE TRB cDNA libraries. Through TCRdb reprocessing, the reads give one entry per CDR3 protein sequence; DNA is omitted. The table held for this sample gives some 120,000 distinct CDR3 sequences. Of the sample, around 0.36% is held by the ten largest clones. Their specific antigens are unknown. The sequenced sample was naive CXCR3+ CD8+ T cells from blood. The sample's cell subset or site label, in plain terms: CD45RO-CCR7+CD27+CD95- naive CD8+ T cells expressing CXCR3 (TNR3+). Receptors were obtained from a human donor in good health. Some clones in this sample may be carry-over from other donors' samples.

The chain links TRBV5-5 to TRBJ2-7. The CDR3 extends over 13 amino acids. Per germline, CDR1 SGHKS and CDR2 YYEKEE (reference sequence). CDR3 region: CASSYGPSGEQYF.

J is TRBJ1-2 and V is TRBV28; the D call from TCRdb, TRBD1, cannot be confirmed without DNA. This CDR3 is 15 amino acids long. CDR1 and CDR2 from the germline V gene are MDHEN and SYDVKM. This CDR3 reads CASSLFDSEGYGYTF.

The chain uses TRBV29-1 and TRBJ2-3; TCRdb's D call of TRBD1 is untestable without DNA. The CDR3 contains 14 residues. Germline lookup yields CDR1 SQVTM and CDR2 ANQGSEA. This chain's CDR3 is CSVDWQGSTDTQYF.

The chain has TRBV7-2 and TRBJ2-3. CDR1 and CDR2 from the germline V gene are SGHTA and FQGNSA. The CDR3 is 14 residues long. The CDR3 here is CASRSTHPRDTQYF.

The genes are TRBV21-1 and TRBJ2-2. TRBV21-1 is a pseudogene. This CDR3 comprises 16 residues. The CDR3: CASSSPAGSDTGELFF.

The chain uses TRBV20-1 and TRBJ2-7; the TCRdb call, TRBD2, lacks DNA for checking. Germline assignment: CDR1 DFQATT and CDR2 SNEGSKA (reference sequence). CDR3 length: 11 amino acids. The CDR3 sequence is CSAREGPEQYF.